What follows are 17 T cell receptor beta chains derived from one specimen sequenced in a study of CD4 and CD8 cells across lung adenocarcinoma regions. TCRdb re-derived calls from the PCR reads in MiXCR, one entry per CDR3 protein. The top ten hold under 40% of the sample, which has over 15,000 distinct CDR3 sequences, around 50% seen once. The material sequenced was CD8+ T cells from the margin of a lung tumor. These receptors were collected from a male donor with lung adenocarcinoma. The CD4 and CD8 labels of this study may be unreliable.

This chain uses TRBV11-1 with TRBJ2-3; 9 nucleotides line up with TRBD2. Trimming cost V 0 bases and J 6 bases; bases outside gene matches: 10. Germline V CDR1 and CDR2: SGHAT, FQDESV (reference sequence). CDR3 length: 17 amino acids. The CDR3 region is CASSLAFGLAGRDTQYF. CDR3 in DNA: TGTGCCAGCAGCTTAGCCTTCGGCCTAGCGGGGCGGGATACGCAGTATTTT.

This clonotype is medium-sized in the sample. The CDR3 is CASTPGATQETQYF. CDR3 coding DNA: TGTGCCAGCACTCCGGGAGCGACACAAGAGACCCAGTACTTC. V usage is TRBV6-1 and J usage is TRBJ2-5; possible D gene TRBD2, 6 bases. V lost 7 bases and J lost 2, with 14 bases in between. CDR1 and CDR2 (germline): MNHNS, SASEGT. The CDR3 spans 14 residues.

This clonotype was picked up many times. This chain uses TRBV27 with TRBJ1-2; D is unresolved. Trimming stripped 6 bases from V and 4 bases from J, with 9 bases between. From germline, CDR1 is MNHEY and CDR2 SMNVEV (reference sequence). The CDR3 spans 12 residues. The CDR3 spells CASRGGSYGYTF. The CDR3 bases are TGTGCCAGCAGAGGAGGTTCCTATGGCTACACCTTC.

The gene calls are TRBV28 and TRBJ1-2; D might be TRBD1 (5 bases). Germline CDR1 and CDR2: MDHEN and SYDVKM. The CDR3 is 17 residues long. Between the trimmed V and J ends, which lost 5 bases and 0 bases, there was a span of 19 bases. The CDR3 loop reads CASSPGDRGLANYGYTF. The CDR3 region has the DNA TGTGCCAGCAGTCCGGGGGACCGTGGATTGGCTAACTATGGCTACACCTTC.

This clonotype was observed a few times. This chain connects TRBV10-3 to TRBJ2-5; 8 nucleotides agree with TRBD1. Germline V gives CDR1 ENHRY, CDR2 SYGVKD. This CDR3 has 15 residues. Losses at the gene ends were 0 bases for V and 5 bases for J; bases not matched to a gene: 5. Here the CDR3 DNA reads TGTGCCATCAGTGAGTCTGGACAGGGTTTGGAGACCCAGTACTTC. It translates to CAISESGQGLETQYF.

The V call is TRBV6-1, the J call TRBJ2-5, with 11 positions matching TRBD2. The J call may be mistaken, given a closer DNA end match to TRBJ2-7. The V gene's germline CDR1 is MNHNS and CDR2 SASEGT. The CDR3 loop spans 17 amino acids. As DNA, the CDR3 is TGTGCCAGCATCGACCCTTTAGCGGGAGGGCCGGACGACGAGCAGTACTTC. This codes for CASIDPLAGGPDDEQYF.

The chain combines TRBV7-2 with TRBJ2-1; D remains unclear. CDR1 and CDR2 from the germline V gene are SGHTA and FQGNSA. The CDR3 runs 14 residues. Between the trimmed V and J ends, which lost 1 base and 8 bases, there was a span of 12 bases. CDR3 sequence (DNA): TGTGCCAGCAGCTTAGTGCCCCGTAGGGATGAGCAGTTCTTC. Protein product: CASSLVPRRDEQFF.

As concerns this clonotype: Sequence at one end of the junction differs from germline and may be a read error. The V gene is TRBV10-1, the J gene TRBJ2-5, with D possibly being TRBD1 or TRBD2 (6 bases each). This CDR3 comprises 15 residues. CDR1 and CDR2 (germline): WNHNN, SYGVQD (reference sequence). The DNA of the CDR3 is TGCGCCAGGGGGGACGGGGGCTGGGACAAAGAGACCCAGTATTTC. This sequence encodes CARGDGGWDKETQYF.

This clonotype was recorded at least ten times. V usage is TRBV6-1 and J usage is TRBJ2-3; D might be TRBD1 or TRBD2, each matching 5 bases. In germline, CDR1 is MNHNS, CDR2 SASEGT. The CDR3 has 17 amino acids. V was shortened by 0 bases and J by 9 bases, with 22 bases between the two germline ends. The CDR3 loop is CASSEARETVRGRTQYF. CDR3 nucleotide sequence: TGTGCCAGCAGTGAAGCGAGGGAGACAGTTCGGGGCAGAACGCAGTATTTT.

This CDR3 is CASSRTGGAVNTEAFF. The CDR3 DNA sequence: TGTGCCAGCAGTCGGACAGGGGGTGCTGTGAACACTGAAGCTTTCTTT. The chain is built from TRBV6-1 and TRBJ1-1; 10 bases agree with TRBD1. The CDR3 spans 16 residues. With 5 bases clipped from V and 0 bases from J, the junction kept 6 bases outside the gene matches. Looked up from germline, CDR1 is MNHNS and CDR2 is SASEGT.

The V and J genes are TRBV10-3 and TRBJ2-1, with D perhaps matching TRBD2 (6 bases). The CDR3 length is 14 residues. Trimming took 5 bases from V and 4 from J, leaving 12 bases between them. Germline V CDR1 and CDR2: ENHRY, SYGVKD. The CDR3 loop is CAISRDSVYNEQFF. The CDR3 coding sequence is TGTGCCATCAGTCGGGACTCCGTTTACAATGAGCAGTTCTTC.

V is TRBV5-1 and J is TRBJ2-1; 10 nucleotides match TRBD2. The V segment lost 1 base and the J segment 10 bases; nucleotides outside the gene matches: 2. In germline, CDR1 is SGHRS, CDR2 YFSETQ. The CDR3 runs to 13 residues. The CDR3 reads CASSLSGREEQFF. Written as DNA, the CDR3 is TGCGCCAGCAGCTTGAGCGGGAGGGAGGAGCAGTTCTTC.

The V call is TRBV4-1, the J call TRBJ2-4, with 9 bases that match TRBD1. Trimming cost V 0 bases and J 12 bases; bases outside gene matches: 9. The germline V gene encodes CDR1 MGHRA and CDR2 YSYEKL. CDR3 length: 15 residues. This chain's CDR3 is CASSQDRDRAYTQYF. As DNA, the CDR3 is TGCGCCAGCAGCCAAGATCGGGACAGGGCGTACACTCAGTACTTC.

This clonotype was seen many times. The chain uses TRBV6-1 and TRBJ1-2; no reliable D call. The CDR3 runs to 12 residues. V was cut by 7 bases and J by 3 bases, with 9 bases left in between. Germline V gene data show CDR1 as MNHNS and CDR2 as SASEGT. The CDR3 DNA sequence: TGTGCCAGCACGAGTAGTGACTATGGCTACACCTTC. This gives the protein CASTSSDYGYTF.

This clonotype was counted only a few times. This sequence joins TRBV27 and TRBJ2-1; 8 nucleotides align to TRBD1. From germline, CDR1 is MNHEY and CDR2 SMNVEV (reference sequence). CDR3 length equals 15 residues. Trimming removed 3 bases from V and 4 bases from J; junction bases left unmatched: 5. The CDR3 protein is CASSFPGGGYNEQFF. The DNA of the CDR3 is TGTGCCAGCAGTTTTCCAGGGGGCGGATACAATGAGCAGTTCTTC.

The CDR3 DNA reads as TGTGCCAGTGCGGGGCGGGGGGGCCTTGACCCAGATACGCAGTATTTT. It specifies CASAGRGGLDPDTQYF. The gene calls are TRBV25-1 and TRBJ2-3; 9 bases agree with TRBD2. CDR1 is MGHDK and CDR2 is SYGVNS in the germline V gene. The V and J ends lost 9 bases and 4 bases, in that order; junction bases with no gene match: 14. The CDR3 loop spans 16 amino acids. The full variable domain, with the rest looked up from reference TRBV25-1 and TRBJ2-3, is EADIYQTPRYLVIGTGKKITLECSQTMGHDKMYWYQQDPGMELHLIHYSYGVNSTEKGDLSSESTVSRIRTEHFPLTLESARPSHTSQYLCASAGRGGLDPDTQYFGPGTRLTVL.

The chain has TRBV30 and TRBJ2-1; D gene uncertain. Germline values: CDR1 GTSNPN, CDR2 SVGIG (reference sequence). The CDR3 length is 13 residues. V gave up 3 bases and J gave up 4 bases, with 10 bases separating them. In DNA, the CDR3 is TGTGCCTGGAGGGCACGGCGGTACAATGAGCAGTTCTTC. As protein: CAWRARRYNEQFF.